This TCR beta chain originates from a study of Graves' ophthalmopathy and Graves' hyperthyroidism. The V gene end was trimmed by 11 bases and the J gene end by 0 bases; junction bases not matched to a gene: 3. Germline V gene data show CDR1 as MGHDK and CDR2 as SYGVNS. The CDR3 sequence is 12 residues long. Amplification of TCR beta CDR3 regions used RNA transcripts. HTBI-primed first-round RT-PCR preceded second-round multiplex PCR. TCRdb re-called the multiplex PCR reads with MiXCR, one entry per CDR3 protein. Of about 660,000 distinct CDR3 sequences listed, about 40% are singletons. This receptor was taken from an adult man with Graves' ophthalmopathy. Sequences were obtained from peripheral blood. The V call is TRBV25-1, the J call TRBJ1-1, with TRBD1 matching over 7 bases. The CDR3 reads CASGTVNTEAFF. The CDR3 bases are TGTGCCTCCGGGACAGTGAACACTGAAGCTTTCTTT.